The next 9 T cell receptor beta chains were all read from a single sample in a study of blood T cell repertoires in COVID-19. Data came from immunoSEQ multiplex PCR; TCRdb stores just in-frame clones and leaves some out. The profile covers about 58,000 clones, with about 88% appearing a single time and around an eighth taken by the ten largest. The sequencing input was peripheral blood. Receptor source: a woman in her sixties or seventies with active COVID-19.

This clone was recorded a few times. The chain carries TRBV30 and TRBJ1-4, with 8 bases matching TRBD1. This CDR3 region has 16 residues. Germline trimming cut 0 bases from V and 7 bases from J; bases unmatched to any gene: 10. The germline CDR1 and CDR2 sequences are GTSNPN and SVGIG (reference sequence). The CDR3 bases are TGTGCCTGGAGTGTGGGCAGGGGGCGCGGTAGTGAAAAACTGTTTTTT. This translates into CAWSVGRGRGSEKLFF.

The chain has TRBV5-1 and TRBJ2-7; 8 positions agree with TRBD2. With V trimmed by 3 bases and J by 0 bases, 8 bases remained unmatched. This CDR3 spans 16 amino acids. Germline V gene lookup returns CDR1 SGHRS and CDR2 YFSETQ. Here the CDR3 DNA reads TGCGCCAGCAGCTCCCATGGGGGGACTAGCTCCTACGAGCAGTACTTC. Protein: CASSSHGGTSSYEQYF.

V gene TRBV7-9 combines with J gene TRBJ2-1; TRBD2 matches at 7 bases. V lost 7 bases and J lost 2; bases outside the gene matches: 11. Germline CDR1 reads SEHNR; CDR2 reads FQNEAQ (reference sequence). The CDR3 covers 16 residues. CDR3 loop: CASTLGFAGAYNEQFF. The CDR3 DNA follows: TGTGCCAGCACACTCGGGTTCGCGGGGGCCTACAATGAGCAGTTCTTC.

The gene calls are TRBV21-1 and TRBJ2-2; the table names TRBD1, a call not compared with the DNA. TRBV21-1 is a recognized pseudogene. The CDR3 totals 17 residues. CDR3: CASSGDRGRGDTGELFF. The CDR3 DNA follows: TGTGCCAGCAGCGGTGACAGGGGAAGGGGGGACACCGGGGAGCTGTTTTTT.

This clone was picked up one time. This chain uses TRBV9 with TRBJ1-4, with TRBD1 matching 8 bases. The CDR3 length is 15 residues. Germline loops: CDR1 SGDLS, CDR2 YYNGEE. V lost 3 bases and J lost 7; bases outside the gene matches: 8. The DNA for the CDR3 is TGTGCCAGCAGCGCCGCCAGGGGGCTGGGTGAAAAACTGTTTTTT. It yields the protein CASSAARGLGEKLFF. Supplemented by reference TRBV9 and TRBJ1-4, the full variable domain reads DSGVTQTPKHLITATGQRVTLRCSPRSGDLSVYWYQQSLDQGLQFLIQYYNGEERAKGNILERFSAQQFPDLHSELNLSSLELGDSALYFCASSAARGLGEKLFFGSGTQLSVL.

The chain joins TRBV29-1 to TRBJ1-1, with a tentative D call TRBD1 (5 bases). The germline V gene has CDR1 SQVTM and CDR2 ANQGSEA. The V and J ends lost 6 bases and 1 base respectively, with 9 bases between them. CDR3 length: 12 residues. The CDR3 loop is CSVGQGNTEAFF. The CDR3 DNA reads as TGCAGCGTGGGCCAGGGGAACACTGAAGCTTTCTTT.

V is TRBV25-1 and J is TRBJ1-6, with 8 bases that match TRBD1. This CDR3 region has 17 residues. Germline CDR1 MGHDK, CDR2 SYGVNS. Trimming at V came to 0 bases and at J to 9 bases, leaving 10 bases not matched to a gene. CDR3 region: CASSEYWSRQGSSPLHF. For the CDR3, the DNA is TGTGCCAGCAGTGAATATTGGTCAAGACAGGGGTCTTCACCCCTCCACTTT.

The rearrangement links TRBV3-1 (or the pseudogene TRBV3-2) to TRBJ2-3; a weak D match, TRBD1 (7 bases). This CDR3 is 12 amino acids long. Trimming shortened V by 11 bases and J by 6 bases, and 15 bases separated the two germline ends. Germline V gene sequence: CDR1 LGHDT, CDR2 YNNKEL (reference sequence). The DNA of the CDR3 is TGTGCCGCAGGGGGGCGAGGCGATACGCAGTATTTT. It yields the protein CAAGGRGDTQYF.

The chain employs TRBV19 and TRBJ1-3; TRBD1 agrees at 9 bases. The CDR3 runs 16 residues. Germline V gene sequence: CDR1 LNHDA, CDR2 SQIVND (reference sequence). J lost 0 bases, V lost 10 bases, and 10 bases had no gene match. The chain's CDR3 is CATTRDRVLSGNTIYF. CDR3 in DNA: TGTGCCACTACCCGGGACAGGGTACTCTCTGGAAACACCATATATTTT. Drawing the rest from reference TRBV19 and TRBJ1-3, the complete variable domain is DGGITQSPKYLFRKEGQNVTLSCEQNLNHDAMYWYRQDPGQGLRLIYYSQIVNDFQKGDIAEGYSVSREKKESFPLTVTSAQKNPTAFYLCATTRDRVLSGNTIYFGEGSWLTVV.